These T cell receptor beta chains were read from a single sample in a study of breast tumors, draining lymph nodes, adjacent tissues. TCRdb processed the multiplex PCR reads anew with MiXCR; each CDR3 protein has one entry. The data contain roughly 120,000 distinct CDR3 sequences, just under 20% of them seen just once; the ten biggest clones take up over 3%. The sample comprised axillary lymph node tissue. The receptor source for this set is a female donor with breast cancer. Some clones in this sample may be carry-over from other donors' samples. CDR3s leave out the opening cysteine and the closing phenylalanine or tryptophan. Fields, in order: clone size, V gene, CDR3 protein. Rows give clone size only sometimes, using once, few, many, or a class for an expanded clone.

abundance: NA; v_gene: TRBV14; CDR3aa: ASSQGTDTEAF
abundance: NA; v_gene: TRBV5-1; CDR3aa: ASSLASPGRDYGYT
abundance: many; v_gene: TRBV10-2; CDR3aa: ASRDSGSYEQY
abundance: many; v_gene: TRBV7-8; CDR3aa: ASSLALAGGLGETQY
abundance: many; v_gene: TRBV15; CDR3aa: ATSRDRGSYGYT
abundance: many; v_gene: TRBV10-1; CDR3aa: ASSENLYTDTQY
abundance: many; v_gene: TRBV19; CDR3aa: ASSIAVDSPYGYT
abundance: many; v_gene: TRBV5-1; CDR3aa: ASSLDLTYGYT
abundance: many; v_gene: TRBV29-1; CDR3aa: GTRQGGNEQF
abundance: many; v_gene: TRBV5-1; CDR3aa: ASSPGQGALRYEQY
abundance: many; v_gene: TRBV7-2; CDR3aa: ASSFVSYEQY
abundance: many; v_gene: TRBV15; CDR3aa: ATSRSDITDYGYT
abundance: many; v_gene: TRBV5-1; CDR3aa: ASSLTGSLEKLF
abundance: many; v_gene: TRBV7-3; CDR3aa: ASSLIGGRAANNEQF
abundance: many; v_gene: TRBV15; CDR3aa: ATSRDPGNNYGYT
abundance: many; v_gene: TRBV7-2; CDR3aa: ASSLLPAGTDTQY
abundance: few; v_gene: TRBV6-2/TRBV6-3; CDR3aa: ASGRPGQLLF
abundance: many; v_gene: TRBV3-1; CDR3aa: ASSQIRNEQY
abundance: medium-sized; v_gene: TRBV10-2; CDR3aa: ASSALAGTGELF
abundance: NA; v_gene: TRBV9; CDR3aa: ASGATGTPSYEQY
abundance: many; v_gene: TRBV7-9; CDR3aa: ASSSDRARDTQY
abundance: NA; v_gene: TRBV6-1; CDR3aa: ASIAGGVDIQY
abundance: many; v_gene: TRBV20-1; CDR3aa: SASRTGPVTGELF
abundance: many; v_gene: TRBV5-1; CDR3aa: ASSPPLSDMGTQY
abundance: NA; v_gene: TRBV7-3; CDR3aa: ASSPGHSTGELF
abundance: many; v_gene: TRBV3-1; CDR3aa: ASSPGTSEYNEQF
abundance: many; v_gene: TRBV20-1; CDR3aa: SARDPSTQYNEQF
abundance: many; v_gene: TRBV29-1; CDR3aa: SAFGGYTLSGQF
abundance: many; v_gene: TRBV7-3; CDR3aa: ASSSGSGRWETQY
abundance: many; v_gene: TRBV14; CDR3aa: ASSQGRGRDTQY
abundance: many; v_gene: TRBV5-5; CDR3aa: ASSTGGGNTIY
abundance: many; v_gene: TRBV29-1; CDR3aa: SGGTGIYEQY
abundance: many; v_gene: TRBV19; CDR3aa: ASGTDYYGYT
abundance: many; v_gene: TRBV10-1; CDR3aa: ASRPTGYQETQY
abundance: many; v_gene: TRBV9; CDR3aa: ASSVEAGGNTDTQY
abundance: many; v_gene: TRBV7-6; CDR3aa: ASSLTSGANNEQF
abundance: many; v_gene: TRBV29-1; CDR3aa: SVERGGELF
abundance: NA; v_gene: TRBV28; CDR3aa: ASSLRGLADNEQF
abundance: NA; v_gene: TRBV27; CDR3aa: ASSLFGGTGSKPQH
abundance: many; v_gene: TRBV12-3/TRBV12-4; CDR3aa: ASSLGLGPYEQY
abundance: many; v_gene: TRBV5-4; CDR3aa: ASSLQGSQGNEQF
abundance: NA; v_gene: TRBV6-5; CDR3aa: TSRASGEYSPLH
abundance: many; v_gene: TRBV6-5; CDR3aa: ASSSTRQGAYTDTQY
abundance: NA; v_gene: TRBV30; CDR3aa: AWKRTSGRIGDEQF
abundance: many; v_gene: TRBV11-2; CDR3aa: ASSRTGSSYNEQF
abundance: many; v_gene: TRBV20-1; CDR3aa: SARVRAYEQY
abundance: NA; v_gene: TRBV7-8; CDR3aa: ASSQGLGQETQH
abundance: many; v_gene: TRBV9; CDR3aa: ASSASIQPGQGMQY
abundance: many; v_gene: TRBV28; CDR3aa: ASSLPRLARY
abundance: many; v_gene: TRBV9; CDR3aa: ASSTRPGTGINEQF
abundance: few; v_gene: TRBV27; CDR3aa: ASSLSLGDPSTGELF
abundance: many; v_gene: TRBV2; CDR3aa: ASSESSGSSYEQY
abundance: many; v_gene: TRBV11-3; CDR3aa: ASSSGQQQDTQY
abundance: many; v_gene: TRBV9; CDR3aa: ASSSSGSLETQY
abundance: many; v_gene: TRBV11-2; CDR3aa: ASILAGDEQY
abundance: many; v_gene: TRBV3-1; CDR3aa: ASSPSSNYGYT
abundance: many; v_gene: TRBV4-2; CDR3aa: ASSQAGPSYNEQF
abundance: many; v_gene: TRBV4-1; CDR3aa: ASSQDLRGSGANVLT
abundance: many; v_gene: TRBV25-1; CDR3aa: ASSDSDGPGETQY
abundance: many; v_gene: TRBV29-1; CDR3aa: SVETGSNEKLF